This T cell receptor beta chain emerged from a study of CD8 T cells in Susac syndrome. Study-level background: Sequenced Susac syndrome patients included about six with clinically active disease and roughly 8 in remission. Overall study results and limits: It was acknowledged in the study that its TCR sequencing and HLA analysis involved a relatively small number of individuals.

Negative magnetic isolation gave CD8+ and CD4+ cells; FACS enriched CD8+ TEMRA. With 1 base removed from V and 2 bases from J, the gap between germline ends came to 9 bases. Germline V gene data show CDR1 as LGHDT and CDR2 as YNNKEL (reference sequence). The CDR3 sequence is 14 residues long. Random hexamers were used to reverse transcribe the RNA input (about 0.5 to 1 ug). Amplification of TCR beta CDR3 spanned 54 Vbeta and 13 Jbeta via immunoSEQ multiplex PCR. TCRdb re-derived calls from the immunoSEQ multiplex PCR reads in MiXCR, one entry per CDR3 protein. The data hold roughly 200,000 distinct CDR3 sequences, with around 94% observed a single time. As to this clonotype: Antigen unknown.

The TCR originated in a human donor with Susac syndrome. The rearrangement links TRBV3-1 to TRBJ2-7; D ambiguous. Sequenced input: CD4+ T cells from PBMCs. CDR3 residues: CASSQVAGTYEQYF. The CDR3 coding sequence is TGTGCCAGCAGCCAAGTGGCAGGAACCTACGAGCAGTACTTC.